The source of this T cell receptor (beta chain) is a study of blood T cell repertoires in COVID-19. Profiling relied on immunoSEQ multiplex PCR, and the TCRdb table lists in-frame clones only, not all of them. Of about 420,000 clones detected, 70% to 90% appear once; the ten largest clones hold less than 0.95%. This CDR3 region has 13 residues. V was cut by 4 bases and J by 3 bases, with 8 bases left in between. Looked up from germline, CDR1 is SNHLY and CDR2 is FYNNEI. The chain combines TRBV2 with TRBJ2-3, with D unresolved. Material for sequencing was peripheral blood. This TCR was sampled from a man between 18 and 29 years old with COVID-19, enrolled during active disease. CDR3 amino acids: CASSVALTDTQYF. In nucleotides, the CDR3 is TGTGCCAGCAGTGTAGCACTAACAGATACGCAGTATTTT.